The 14 T cell receptor beta chains below all came from one sample that was sequenced in a study of monozygotic twins with inflammatory bowel disease. TCRdb reanalyzed the 5' RACE reads, giving one entry per CDR3 protein sequence and no DNA. Recorded for this sample: just over 300,000 distinct CDR3 sequences. Sequencing was carried out using blood. These receptor sequences come from a human donor with ulcerative colitis or Crohn's disease, or a healthy co-twin of an affected twin (not recorded which).

This chain joins TRBV14 and TRBJ2-2; TCRdb outputs TRBD1, but without DNA this stays unchecked. CDR3 length equals 15 residues. The germline CDR1 and CDR2 sequences are SGHDN and FVKESK. The CDR3 loop reads CASSPYRTPDKELFF.

The chain couples TRBV2 to TRBJ1-2. Germline CDR1 is SNHLY and CDR2 is FYNNEI. The CDR3 loop spans 13 amino acids. The CDR3 is CASVQEDNYGYTF. The complete variable domain, with remaining parts taken from reference TRBV2 and TRBJ1-2, reads EPEVTQTPSHQVTQMGQEVILRCVPISNHLYFYWYRQILGQKVEFLVSFYNNEISEKSEIFDDQFSVERPDGSNFTLKIRSTKLEDSAMYFCASVQEDNYGYTFGSGTRLTVV.

Here the CDR3 reads CASSYGTPGTYEQYF. The chain couples TRBV6-5 to TRBJ2-7; absent DNA, TCRdb's TRBD1 call cannot be checked. This CDR3 spans 15 amino acids. The germline gives CDR1 MNHEY, CDR2 SVGAGI.

This chain uses TRBV29-1 with TRBJ1-1; TCRdb returns TRBD1, unconfirmable since there is no DNA. CDR3 size: 14 residues. Germline CDR1 and CDR2: SQVTM and ANQGSEA. CDR3 region: CSAWTGNMNTEAFF.

The chain carries TRBV15 and TRBJ2-7; the TCRdb call, TRBD1, lacks DNA for checking. Germline V lookup: CDR1 LNHNV, CDR2 YYDKDF (reference sequence). The CDR3 length is 15 residues. This CDR3 reads CATSRDVGGYYEQYF.

The chain has TRBV7-2 and TRBJ2-3; TCRdb lists TRBD1, though no DNA is available to test this call. Germline lookup yields CDR1 SGHTA and CDR2 FQGNSA. This CDR3 contains 13 residues. This CDR3 reads CASRGTGTPTQYF.

The rearrangement links TRBV28 to TRBJ2-1; TCRdb designates TRBD1, a call that cannot be tested without DNA. Germline CDR1 reads MDHEN; CDR2 reads SYDVKM. The CDR3 extends over 16 amino acids. The CDR3: CASSFGGGARYNEQFF.

The V call is TRBV9, the J call TRBJ2-3; TCRdb gives TRBD1 as the D gene, but with no DNA this cannot be confirmed. Germline CDR1 and CDR2: SGDLS and YYNGEE. The CDR3 runs to 14 residues. The CDR3 is CASSFGGLTDTQYF.

V is TRBV27 and J is TRBJ1-2; TCRdb returns TRBD1, unconfirmable since there is no DNA. The CDR3 is 13 residues long. Germline V lookup: CDR1 MNHEY, CDR2 SMNVEV (reference sequence). The chain's CDR3 is CASSPGQGYGYTF.

The chain recombines TRBV6-2 or TRBV6-3 with TRBJ2-5; TCRdb proposes TRBD2, but this gene call is untestable without DNA. CDR3 length equals 14 residues. CDR1 is MNHEY, CDR2 SVGEGT, per germline. The chain's CDR3 is CAGRTSGKQETQYF.

The CDR3 region is CASRLGTGPRTGELFF. J is TRBJ2-2 and V is TRBV3-1; TCRdb returns TRBD1, unconfirmable since there is no DNA. Germline CDR1 is LGHDT and CDR2 is YNNKEL (reference sequence). This CDR3 region has 16 residues.

The chain recombines TRBV5-1 with TRBJ2-6; there is no DNA to check the TCRdb D call of TRBD1. The CDR3 spans 14 residues. Per the germline V gene, CDR1 is SGHRS and CDR2 is YFSETQ. CDR3 region: CASSPGDGANVLTF.

The chain recombines TRBV6-5 with TRBJ2-3; checking the TCRdb D call of TRBD1 is not possible without DNA. CDR1 is MNHEY, CDR2 SVGAGI, per germline. The CDR3 spans 16 residues. The CDR3 is CASSFTRTTITDTQYF.

The rearrangement uses TRBV18 and TRBJ2-1; without DNA, the TCRdb call of TRBD1 cannot be checked. The CDR3 has 14 residues. The V gene's germline CDR1 is KGHSH and CDR2 LQKENI. This CDR3 is CASSYPGGEDEQFF.